This TCR beta chain was observed in a study of human T cells and chemical hapten exposure. Of note for this clonotype: Its specificity is unknown.

Broader study findings: Controls formed significantly fewer large CDR3 similarity clusters than expanded TCRs did.

The CDR3 spans 16 residues. V was pared by 1 base and J by 5 bases, with 7 bases of the junction left unmatched. CDR1 and CDR2 from the germline V gene are MNHNS and SASEGT. Individual cDNA molecules (in the library) carried attached unique molecular identifiers. Each CDR3 protein is one row after TCRdb ran MiXCR on the RACE reads. This sample has 50,000 to 65,000 distinct CDR3 sequences, with 9% to 10% found just once. As for time point: patch test 3, about 24 weeks after DPC sensitization. Treatment reported: therapeutic diphenylcyclopropenone sensitization with weekly scalp DPC. Patches went on only after blood had been drawn each time. The donor pool consisted of alopecia patients aged 18 to 70 years, considered suitable for DPC.

The receptor's source is a woman in her forties with alopecia areata. Some clones in this sample may be carry-over from other donors' samples. Sequences were derived from whole blood, sampled in connection with sensitization to the hapten diphenylcyclopropenone (DPC). The V and J genes are TRBV6-1 and TRBJ2-3; TRBD2 matches at 9 bases. The CDR3 DNA reads TGTGCCAGCAGTGAAGAGGCGGGGGGGCATCTAGATACGCAGTATTTT. Translation gives CASSEEAGGHLDTQYF.